This record looks at one TCR beta chain sequence and its context. This clonotype was detected many times. Its target antigen remains unknown. No base quality values were provided; no much bigger clone lies one nucleotide off. To prepare the library, 5' RACE was applied. The instrument was an Illumina HiSeq 2000. Template switching introduced a universal primer binding site; the final cDNA contained a unique molecular identifier, enabling accurate counting of TCR cDNA molecules. Specific primers in the conserved constant-segment region were used to synthesize first-strand cDNA for the TCR alpha and beta chains. Each cDNA library was double barcoded, with a SMART-Mk sample barcode plus Illumina barcodes, to control for contamination. TruSeq adapter sequences and Illumina sample barcodes were added in two successive PCR steps. The Illumina HiSeq platform was used with custom primers to sequence TCR alpha and beta cDNA libraries. From the authors' description of their analysis: MiGEC was used to process raw reads and extract unique molecular identifiers, and MiXCR was used to find CDR3 positions. For each individual, recombination models were inferred using an EM algorithm with the repgenHMM and IGoR tools. Shared clonotypes were analyzed with the tcR package in R, and sharing was normalized by the product of cloneset sizes. Out-of-frame nonproductive sequences were analyzed to study raw recombination free of thymic and clonal selection effects. TCRdb applied fastp at Q25 and MiXCR to the public reads, then kept only in-frame beta chains. Records with the same CDR3 protein are collapsed into one entry carrying the most frequent genes and DNA. TCRdb, not the authors, supplied the V and J calls. The sample yields about 240,000 distinct CDR3 sequences; about 10% were counted once. The ten largest account for about 9% of the sample.

This entry comes from a study of identical twins (dated by TCRdb to about 2016). General notes on the study: The study deep-sequenced TCR alpha and beta repertoires from monozygotic twins, unrelated adults of various ages and cord blood to test whether fetal clonotypes persist. Replicate twin experiments were performed at different times using different library preparation protocols to rule out contamination.

All donors were healthy Caucasians. Miltenyi CD45RO+ enrichment and human naive T-cell isolation kits were used to isolate memory (CD45RO+) and naive T cells from PBMC. Compared with germline, V lacks 4 bases and J lacks 8 bases; bases without a gene match: 19. The germline V gene gives CDR1 as MDHEN and CDR2 as SYDVKM. Including the terminal cysteine and phenylalanine, the CDR3 comprises 18 residues. The entry retains the CDR3 DNA only, 54 bases that are in frame from base 1. Study-wide conclusions, independent of this receptor: Because the same donors could not be followed over many years, conclusions were based on cross-sectional statistical analysis. Compared with coincidental sharing between unrelated individuals, out-of-frame TCR alpha sequences shared between twins showed an excess of sequences with low generation probability. A weaker excess of twin sharing was found in beta out-of-frame sequences because the signal-to-noise ratio was lowered by fewer shared sequences. Invariant T cells such as MAIT and iNKT could partly confound zero-insertion analyses, though diverse VJ usage argued against this for most clonotypes. Recombination models systematically underestimated out-of-frame TCR alpha sharing in monozygotic twins but agreed with sharing between unrelated individuals. Abundant cord blood beta clonotypes carried fewer insertions; young adult naive repertoires showed a weaker similar trend, while memory repertoires showed none.

The V and J segments used are TRBV28 and TRBJ2-3, and 9 bases in between align with TRBD1. The sample was memory T cells sorted from blood. The cell subset or site label corresponds to: CD45RO+ enriched T cells. The clonotype comes from a man between 50 and 59 years old in good health. The DNA is TGTGCCAGCAGTTCGAATATGGGACAGGGAAGGGTACAGGGTACGCAGTATTTT. Its coded protein is CASSSNMGQGRVQGTQYF.